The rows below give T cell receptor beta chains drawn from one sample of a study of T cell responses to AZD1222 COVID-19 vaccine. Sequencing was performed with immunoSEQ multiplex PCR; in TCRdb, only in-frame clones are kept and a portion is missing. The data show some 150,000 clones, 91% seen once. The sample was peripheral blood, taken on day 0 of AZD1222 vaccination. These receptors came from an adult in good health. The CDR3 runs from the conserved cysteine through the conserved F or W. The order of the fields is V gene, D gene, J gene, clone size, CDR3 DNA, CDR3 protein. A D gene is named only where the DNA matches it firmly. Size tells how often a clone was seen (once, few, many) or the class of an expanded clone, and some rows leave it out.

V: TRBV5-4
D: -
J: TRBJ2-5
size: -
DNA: TGTGCCAGCAGTCCGACCGCGGGGGAGACCCAGTACTTC
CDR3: CASSPTAGETQYF

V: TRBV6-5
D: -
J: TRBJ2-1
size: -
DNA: TGTGCCAGCAATCCTTACAGGGTATACAATGAGCAGTTCTTC
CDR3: CASNPYRVYNEQFF

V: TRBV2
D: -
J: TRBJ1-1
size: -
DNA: TGTGCCAGCAGTGTCTTTACAGGCGGAAATACTGAAGCTTTCTTT
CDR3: CASSVFTGGNTEAFF

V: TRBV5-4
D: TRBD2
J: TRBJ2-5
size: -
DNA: TGTGCCAGCAGCCCCAGCGGGGGGGTGGAGGAGACCCAGTACTTC
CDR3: CASSPSGGVEETQYF

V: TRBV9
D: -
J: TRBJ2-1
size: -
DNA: TGTGCCAGCAGCGTAGGTAGCTGGCGCGATGAGCAGTTCTTC
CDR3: CASSVGSWRDEQFF

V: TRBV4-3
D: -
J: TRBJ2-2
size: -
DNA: TGCGCCAGCAGCCAGACACAGAACACCGGGGAGCTGTTTTTT
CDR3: CASSQTQNTGELFF

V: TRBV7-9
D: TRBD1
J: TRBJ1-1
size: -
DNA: TGTGCCAGCAGCTTAGGGACAGGGAACACTGAAGCTTTCTTT
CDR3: CASSLGTGNTEAFF

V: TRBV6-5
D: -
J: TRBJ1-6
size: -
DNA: TGTGCCAGCCTTGTCACGGAGAATTCACCCCTCCACTTT
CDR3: CASLVTENSPLHF

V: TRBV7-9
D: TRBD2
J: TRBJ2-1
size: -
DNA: TGTGCCAGCAGTCTCCGCGGGGGGAATGAGCAGTTCTTC
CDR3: CASSLRGGNEQFF

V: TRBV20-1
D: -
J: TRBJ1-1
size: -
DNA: TGCAGTGCTAGTGGCCCGTCAGGTGTTCGGAACACTGAAGCTTTCTTT
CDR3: CSASGPSGVRNTEAFF

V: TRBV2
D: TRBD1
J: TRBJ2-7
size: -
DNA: TGTGCCAGCGGGACAGAACCTTACGAGCAGTACTTC
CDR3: CASGTEPYEQYF

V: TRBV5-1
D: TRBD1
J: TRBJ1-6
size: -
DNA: TGCGCCAGCAGCTTACATGGACAGGGTGGGAATTCACCCCTCCACTTT
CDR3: CASSLHGQGGNSPLHF

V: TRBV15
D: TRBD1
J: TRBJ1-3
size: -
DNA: TGTGCCACCAGGATTGGGACAGCCAGCTCTGGAAACACCATATATTTT
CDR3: CATRIGTASSGNTIYF

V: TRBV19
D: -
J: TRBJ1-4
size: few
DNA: TGTGCCGCCTCGGATGGGGCTAATGAAAAACTGTTTTTT
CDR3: CAASDGANEKLFF

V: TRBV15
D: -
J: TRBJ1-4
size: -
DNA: TGTGCCACTCACCGGGGGCCTAATGAAAAACTGTTTTTT
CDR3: CATHRGPNEKLFF

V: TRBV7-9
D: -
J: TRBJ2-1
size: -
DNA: TGTGCCAGCAGCTTAAGAGAGCCCTACAATGAGCAGTTCTTC
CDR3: CASSLREPYNEQFF

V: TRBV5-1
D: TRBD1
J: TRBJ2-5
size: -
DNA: TGCGCCAGTGAGGACATGGGACAGAAAGAGACCCAGTACTTC
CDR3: CASEDMGQKETQYF

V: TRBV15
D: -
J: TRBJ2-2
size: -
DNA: TGTGCCACCAGCAGACCCGGGGGAGCGGAGAACACCGGGGAGCTGTTTTTT
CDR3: CATSRPGGAENTGELFF